This TCR beta chain was sequenced for a study of T cell responses to AZD1222 COVID-19 vaccine. Study-wide points: A mostly white British donor set with more females was recruited, and clonal diversity was possibly underestimated. Baseline antibody screening turned up just a handful of seropositive AZD1222 recipients. Regions 160-218 and 743-854 dominated among vaccine-associated CD4 TCRs spanning spike. Repertoires in all cases were sampled only once the peak T cell response had passed.

The repertoire was sequenced with immunoSEQ multiplex PCR; TCRdb's copy has only in-frame clones and lacks some. Of some 99,000 clones listed, 88% are singletons. The germline gives CDR1 KGHSH, CDR2 LQKENI. The CDR3 contains 16 residues. The V gene end was trimmed by 5 bases and the J gene end by 0 bases; junction bases not matched to a gene: 6. Concerning this clone itself: Antigen unknown.

Material: peripheral blood, obtained on day 0 of AZD1222 vaccination. The chain combines TRBV18 with TRBJ2-2; 7 positions agree with TRBD1. This TCR derives from an adult in good health. The CDR3 reads CASSSNRGSNTGELFF. The CDR3 DNA reads TGTGCCAGCTCATCAAACAGGGGATCGAACACCGGGGAGCTGTTTTTT. Complete variable domain (other parts from reference TRBV18 and TRBJ2-2): NAGVMQNPRHLVRRRGQEARLRCSPMKGHSHVYWYRQLPEEGLKFMVYLQKENIIDESGMPKERFSAEFPKEGPSILRIQQVVRGDSAAYFCASSSNRGSNTGELFFGEGSRLTVL.